Following are 6 T cell receptor beta chains from one sample sequenced in a study of tumor and adjacent non-tumor tissue in lung cancer. The template was RNA from unsorted bulk tissue. More than 3 cm separated this lung sample from the edge of the tumor. Three rounds of nested PCR, following a modified ARM-PCR protocol, produced the TCRbeta library. TCRdb called the multiplex PCR reads again in MiXCR, with one record for every CDR3 protein. Among some 100,000 distinct CDR3 sequences, about 65% were seen once, and the ten largest hold 15% to 20%. Sequenced input: distant non-tumor lung tissue. The receptors were sampled from a man in his sixties with non-small cell lung cancer.

About this clonotype itself: A junction end diverges from the germline sequence, so it may reflect a read error. V gene TRBV4-3 combines with J gene TRBJ2-7; perhaps TRBD2 as D (7 bases). The CDR3 contains 14 residues. Germline CDR1 and CDR2: LGHNA and YSLEER. The CDR3 region is CASSQDGGGYERHF. CDR3 sequence (DNA): TGCGCCAGCAGCCAAGATGGGGGGGGCTACGAGCGGCACTTC.

A note on this clonotype: With a much larger clone just one base away, this may be a read error. The chain uses TRBV6-5 and TRBJ2-1, with a possible D match to TRBD1 (6 bases). With 6 bases removed from V and 4 bases from J, the gap between germline ends came to 13 bases. The CDR3 length is 14 residues. The germline V gene has CDR1 MNHEY and CDR2 SVGAGI. In DNA form, the CDR3 reads TGTGCCAGCAGAGAACCCCAGGGGTACAATGAGCAGTTCTTC. Translation: CASREPQGYNEQFF.

J is TRBJ2-5 and V is TRBV12-3 or TRBV12-4, with 8 bases that match TRBD1. The CDR3 has 13 amino acids. Unmatched junction bases numbered 3, after V lost 4 bases and J lost 5 bases. In DNA form, the CDR3 reads TGTGCCAGCAGTTCGGACAGGGTGGAGACCCAGTACTTC. Its translation: CASSSDRVETQYF.

This chain connects TRBV29-1 to TRBJ2-3, with TRBD2 matching 11 bases. This CDR3 spans 17 amino acids. Per germline, CDR1 SQVTM and CDR2 ANQGSEA. V gave up 7 bases and J gave up 0 bases; unmatched junction bases: 12. CDR3: CSAWGGTSGGSTDTQYF. CDR3 nucleotide sequence: TGCAGCGCATGGGGTGGAACTAGCGGGGGAAGCACAGATACGCAGTATTTT.

This clonotype appeared a few times. The chain uses TRBV24-1 and TRBJ2-1; the D gene is possibly TRBD2 (5 bases). Germline CDR1 reads KGHDR; CDR2 reads SFDVKD. Trimming left V 4 bases short and J 7 bases short, with 13 bases between. The CDR3 runs 14 residues. CDR3 in DNA: TGTGCCACCAGTGAATCAAGCCCGGGAAATGAGCAGTTCTTC. This translates into CATSESSPGNEQFF.

Sample share makes this clonotype medium-sized. This chain links TRBV11-1 with TRBJ1-2; possibly TRBD1 for D (5 bases). CDR1 is SGHAT and CDR2 is FQDESV in the germline V gene (reference sequence). This CDR3 has 14 amino acids. V lost 1 base and J lost 4, with 10 bases in between. In nucleotides, the CDR3 is TGTGCCAGCAGCTTAGAACGACAGACCTATGGCTACACCTTC. As protein: CASSLERQTYGYTF. Combining the CDR3 with reference TRBV11-1 and TRBJ1-2 gives the whole variable domain EAEVAQSPRYKITEKSQAVAFWCDPISGHATLYWYRQILGQGPELLVQFQDESVVDDSQLPKDRFSAERLKGVDSTLKIQPAELGDSAMYLCASSLERQTYGYTFGSGTRLTVV.